The 20 T cell receptor beta chains given below trace back to one sample, sequenced in a study of blood T cell repertoires in COVID-19. Profiling relied on immunoSEQ multiplex PCR, and the TCRdb table lists in-frame clones only, not all of them. The sample consists of 410,000 or so clones, about 88% of them appearing once. The sequencing sample was made of peripheral blood. The receptors originated from a middle-aged woman with COVID-19, enrolled during active disease.

The chain is built from TRBV7-3 and TRBJ1-1; 7 bases agree with TRBD1. Germline V gene sequence: CDR1 SGHTA, CDR2 FQGTGA. With V trimmed by 5 bases and J by 1 base, 1 base remained unmatched. The CDR3 contains 13 residues. The CDR3 nucleotides are TGTGCCAGCAGCACAGGGGCGAACACTGAAGCTTTCTTT. Translation gives CASSTGANTEAFF.

The chain uses TRBV20-1 and TRBJ1-1; D unclear. V lost 3 bases to trimming and J lost 2 bases, with 13 bases between them. Germline V gene sequence: CDR1 DFQATT, CDR2 SNEGSKA (reference sequence). The CDR3 runs to 14 residues. CDR3 bases: TGCAGTGCTAGTCAGGAGCGGGTAAACACTGAAGCTTTCTTT. Protein product: CSASQERVNTEAFF.

CDR3 coding DNA: TGTGCCACCAGTGATCCGGGCGGGACTAGAAGGTACTTC. Its translation: CATSDPGGTRRYF. This chain uses TRBV24-1 with TRBJ2-5; TRBD2 matches 8 bases. Germline assignment: CDR1 KGHDR and CDR2 SFDVKD. The CDR3 loop spans 13 amino acids. Trimming took 3 bases from V and 13 from J; bases not matched to a gene: 9.

The chain carries TRBV10-3 and TRBJ1-2; tentatively, D is TRBD1 (5 bases). V was pared by 6 bases and J by 5 bases, with 16 bases between. Germline lookup yields CDR1 ENHRY and CDR2 SYGVKD. The CDR3 covers 14 residues. The CDR3 loop is CAISSSGGEYGYTF. CDR3 bases: TGTGCCATCAGCTCAAGCGGGGGTGAATATGGCTACACCTTC.

The chain has TRBV3-1 (or the pseudogene TRBV3-2) and TRBJ1-4; TRBD1 aligns across 8 bases. Germline V gene lookup returns CDR1 LGHDT and CDR2 YNNKEL (reference sequence). CDR3 length: 17 residues. V shed 1 base and J 8 bases; nucleotides not matched to a gene: 12. CDR3: CASSQGNLQGAREKLFF. The CDR3 region has the DNA TGTGCCAGCAGCCAAGGAAACCTTCAGGGGGCGCGCGAAAAACTGTTTTTT.

The chain links TRBV6-5 to TRBJ2-1; 7 nucleotides align to TRBD1. This CDR3 has 16 amino acids. V trimming: 2 bases; J trimming: 5 bases; junction bases outside the gene matches: 9. Per the germline V gene, CDR1 is MNHEY and CDR2 is SVGAGI. Written as DNA, the CDR3 is TGTGCCAGCAGTTACGCCCTGACAGGGCAAAACAATGAGCAGTTCTTC. Protein product: CASSYALTGQNNEQFF.

This chain joins TRBV7-2 and TRBJ2-7, with D perhaps TRBD2 (6 bases). Germline lookup yields CDR1 SGHTA and CDR2 FQGNSA. This CDR3 comprises 15 residues. V gave up 2 bases and J gave up 0 bases, with 11 bases separating them. CDR3 bases: TGTGCCAGCAGCTTAAGGCGGGGAAGCTCCTACGAGCAGTACTTC. This translates into CASSLRRGSSYEQYF.

This clone was recorded a few times. This rearrangement joins TRBV6-2 or TRBV6-3 to TRBJ1-6; 10 nucleotides agree with TRBD1. Per the germline V gene, CDR1 is MNHEY and CDR2 is SVGEGT. This CDR3 has 15 amino acids. V shed 2 bases and J 8 bases; nucleotides not matched to a gene: 3. The CDR3 DNA reads TGTGCCAGCAGTTACGCGGACAGGGGGGATTCACCCCTCCACTTT. It is translated as CASSYADRGDSPLHF.

CDR3 loop: CAIRGQGYNEAFF. The DNA of the CDR3 is TGTGCCATCAGGGGGCAGGGATATAATGAAGCTTTCTTT. V is TRBV10-3 and J is TRBJ1-1; D might be TRBD1 (5 bases). Germline values: CDR1 ENHRY, CDR2 SYGVKD. There are 13 residues in the CDR3. V lost 6 bases and J 7 bases, leaving 15 bases between the germline ends.

The gene calls are TRBV5-4 and TRBJ1-3, with D perhaps matching TRBD1 (5 bases). This CDR3 region has 18 residues. The germline V and J ends were trimmed by 4 bases and 0 bases, with 20 bases remaining between them. Per germline, CDR1 SGHNT and CDR2 YYREEE (reference sequence). The CDR3 protein is CASSTNLQGRGSGNTIYF. The CDR3, as DNA: TGTGCCAGCAGCACCAACTTGCAGGGTAGGGGCTCTGGAAACACCATATATTTT.

The gene calls are TRBV5-1 and TRBJ1-6; tentatively, D is TRBD1 (5 bases). The V gene's germline CDR1 is SGHRS and CDR2 YFSETQ. Trimming removed 1 base at V and 9 bases at J, with 11 bases between. The CDR3 length is 14 residues. As DNA, the CDR3 is TGCGCCAGCAGCTTGAACGGACAAGTTTCACCCCTCCACTTT. This gives the protein CASSLNGQVSPLHF.

This CDR3 reads CASSLPGLDITQYF. In DNA, the CDR3 is TGTGCCAGCAGCTTGCCGGGACTAGACATAACGCAGTATTTT. The gene calls are TRBV5-6 and TRBJ2-3; 8 bases are a match to TRBD2. After removal of 1 base from V and 9 bases from J, the junction contained 7 bases not matched to a gene. The V gene's germline CDR1 is SGHDT and CDR2 YYEEEE. The CDR3 extends over 14 amino acids.

V and J are TRBV7-9 and TRBJ1-1; D is unclear. V was shortened by 8 bases and J by 0 bases, with 13 bases between the two germline ends. This CDR3 has 14 amino acids. Germline lookup yields CDR1 SEHNR and CDR2 FQNEAQ (reference sequence). CDR3 sequence (DNA): TGTGCCAGCGATAAACGGGTGGTGAACACTGAAGCTTTCTTT. Protein product: CASDKRVVNTEAFF.

The chain combines TRBV11-2 with TRBJ2-3; D is possibly TRBD2 (5 bases). The length of the CDR3 is 16 residues. Trimming removed 6 bases from V and 0 bases from J, with 16 bases in between. Germline lookup yields CDR1 SGHAT and CDR2 FQNNGV. This CDR3 is CASSLGSVWSTDTQYF. Written as DNA, the CDR3 is TGTGCCAGCAGTTTGGGGAGCGTGTGGAGCACAGATACGCAGTATTTT.

The J gene is TRBJ2-6, the V gene TRBV30; unclear D gene. Germline V gives CDR1 GTSNPN, CDR2 SVGIG (reference sequence). The V end lost 4 bases, the J end lost 4 bases, and 11 bases lay between the germline ends. CDR3 length: 14 amino acids. The CDR3 region has the DNA TGTGCCTGGACAAAAACGAGCGGGGCCAACGTCCTGACTTTC. This encodes CAWTKTSGANVLTF. The entire variable domain, with the rest obtained from reference TRBV30 and TRBJ2-6, is as follows: SQTIHQWPATLVQPVGSPLSLECTVEGTSNPNLYWYRQAAGRGLQLLFYSVGIGQISSEVPQNLSASRPQDRQFILSSKKLLLSDSGFYLCAWTKTSGANVLTFGAGSRLTVL.

V is TRBV7-9 and J is TRBJ1-1, with 7 nucleotides matching TRBD1. This CDR3 comprises 12 residues. CDR1 SEHNR and CDR2 FQNEAQ come from the germline V gene (reference sequence). The trim removed 1 base at V and 14 bases at J, leaving 7 bases unmatched. CDR3 amino acids: CASSLEGTAKFF. CDR3 nucleotide sequence: TGTGCCAGCAGCTTAGAAGGGACAGCGAAGTTCTTT.

DNA for the CDR3: TGTGCCAGCTCACCACTCTCAGGTCGGGGCTCTGGAAACACCATATATTTT. Translation: CASSPLSGRGSGNTIYF. The chain carries TRBV18 and TRBJ1-3; D is ambiguous. This CDR3 is built from 17 residues. Germline CDR1 reads KGHSH; CDR2 reads LQKENI. V was trimmed by 1 base and J by 0 bases, leaving 13 bases between them.

The V and J genes are TRBV18 and TRBJ2-2, with D unresolved. In germline, CDR1 is KGHSH, CDR2 LQKENI. Trimming left V 0 bases short and J 6 bases short, with 5 bases between. The CDR3 covers 13 residues. CDR3 nucleotides: TGTGCCAGCTCACCACCAAGCCCCGGGGAGCTGTTTTTT. Its translation is CASSPPSPGELFF.

V is TRBV2 and J is TRBJ2-3; 11 nucleotides align to TRBD2. The CDR3 runs to 15 residues. The ends lost 3 bases at V and 2 bases at J; junction bases unmatched: 1. The germline V gene has CDR1 SNHLY and CDR2 FYNNEI. Here the CDR3 DNA reads TGTGCCAGCAGTGAGGGACTAGCGGCCACAGATACGCAGTATTTT. Translation: CASSEGLAATDTQYF.

The chain is built from TRBV14 and TRBJ2-3; D is unclear. The CDR3 sequence is 12 residues long. CDR1 SGHDN and CDR2 FVKESK come from the germline V gene. V lost 1 base to trimming and J lost 6 bases, with 5 bases between them. The CDR3 sequence: CASSQVMDTQYF. DNA for the CDR3: TGTGCCAGCAGCCAAGTCATGGATACGCAGTATTTT.